A single sample is the source of the 32 T cell receptor beta chains below, sequenced in a study of T and B cells in COVID-19 patients. TRB rearrangements were amplified by multiplex PCR with BIOMED2 TRB-A/B primers. One entry per CDR3 protein, called by TCRdb with MiXCR from the multiplex PCR reads. The sample shows approximately 5,000 distinct CDR3 sequences, roughly 25% of them seen only once. TRB was amplified from about 260-540 ng of blood genomic DNA. The sequenced sample was blood. Source of these receptors: a human donor with active COVID-19.

Within the sample, this clonotype is medium-sized. V usage is TRBV20-1 and J usage is TRBJ2-7; TRBD2 matches 14 bases. This CDR3 spans 15 amino acids. With V trimmed by 3 bases and J by 7 bases, 8 bases remained unmatched. Germline assignment: CDR1 DFQATT and CDR2 SNEGSKA (reference sequence). CDR3 sequence: CSASIGTSGSTEQYF. CDR3 nucleotide sequence: TGCAGTGCTAGTATCGGGACTAGCGGGAGTACGGAGCAGTACTTC.

Within the sample, this clonotype is medium-sized. The chain carries TRBV30 and TRBJ2-1, with TRBD2 as a possible D gene (6 bases). V lost 3 bases, J lost 0 bases, and 9 bases lay in between. This CDR3 comprises 14 residues. Germline V gene data show CDR1 as GTSNPN and CDR2 as SVGIG (reference sequence). This chain's CDR3 is CAWSPGVSYNEQFF. The CDR3 DNA reads TGTGCCTGGAGCCCGGGAGTCTCCTACAATGAGCAGTTCTTC.

This clonotype is medium-sized (0.01 to 0.1%) in the sample. The chain combines TRBV6-5 with TRBJ1-3; D is unresolved. V shed 5 bases and J shed 4 bases, with 12 bases lying between them. Germline CDR1 is MNHEY and CDR2 is SVGAGI. This CDR3 comprises 14 residues. The CDR3: CASSPRGPGNTIYF. CDR3 DNA sequence: TGTGCCAGCAGTCCCCGTGGTCCGGGAAACACCATATATTTT.

By share of the sample, this clonotype is medium-sized. J is TRBJ2-4 and V is TRBV5-6; 8 nucleotides align to TRBD1. CDR3 size: 15 residues. Germline values: CDR1 SGHDT, CDR2 YYEEEE. The V gene end was trimmed by 4 bases and the J gene end by 9 bases; junction bases not matched to a gene: 12. The CDR3: CASSAGNRGLVIQYF. As DNA, the CDR3 is TGTGCCAGCAGCGCGGGGAACAGGGGGTTGGTCATTCAGTACTTC.

By share of the sample, this clonotype is medium-sized. V gene TRBV5-4 combines with J gene TRBJ2-2; 8 bases fit TRBD1. J gave up 0 bases and V 3 bases, and 4 bases lay outside the gene matches. Germline V gives CDR1 SGHNT, CDR2 YYREEE (reference sequence). The CDR3 spans 16 residues. This CDR3 is CASSSRDRSNTGELFF. In DNA form, the CDR3 reads TGTGCCAGCAGCTCACGGGACAGGTCGAACACCGGGGAGCTGTTTTTT.

V usage is TRBV29-1 and J usage is TRBJ2-7; 8 nucleotides match TRBD1. There are 12 residues in the CDR3. Unmatched junction bases numbered 1, after V lost 4 bases and J lost 2 bases. Germline V CDR1 and CDR2: SQVTM, ANQGSEA. Here the CDR3 reads CSVARGPYEQYF. The CDR3 bases are TGCAGCGTTGCCAGGGGGCCCTACGAGCAGTACTTC.

Regarding this clonotype: A much bigger clone sits one base away, suggesting this may be a read error. The chain combines TRBV18 with TRBJ1-1; 7 nucleotides match TRBD1. J lost 5 bases, V lost 6 bases, and 15 bases had no gene match. Germline lookup yields CDR1 KGHSH and CDR2 LQKENI. This CDR3 contains 16 residues. CDR3 nucleotides: TGTGCCAGCTCTCCTGCCATAAAGGGGGCGCGTACTGAAGCTTTCTTT. This encodes CASSPAIKGARTEAFF.

The table lists this clonotype with a few counts. The chain joins TRBV7-2 to TRBJ2-1; D gene uncertain. The CDR3 length is 15 residues. The germline CDR1 and CDR2 sequences are SGHTA and FQGNSA. V was pared by 0 bases and J by 3 bases, with 9 bases between. The CDR3 nucleotides are TGTGCCAGCAGCTTAGCAGCGTCGATCTACAATGAGCAGTTCTTC. Its protein is CASSLAASIYNEQFF.

This chain links TRBV5-4 with TRBJ2-1; TRBD2 aligns across 11 bases. Germline values: CDR1 SGHNT, CDR2 YYREEE (reference sequence). V lost 1 base and J lost 8; bases outside the gene matches: 5. This CDR3 comprises 15 residues. The CDR3 coding sequence is TGTGCCAGCAGCTTGTGGCTAGCGGGAGGTGATGAGCAGTTCTTC. Translation: CASSLWLAGGDEQFF.

By its share, this clonotype is large. The chain recombines TRBV29-1 with TRBJ2-1; TRBD2 aligns across 9 bases. The CDR3 loop spans 14 amino acids. After removal of 4 bases from V and 6 bases from J, the junction contained 7 bases not matched to a gene. The V gene's germline CDR1 is SQVTM and CDR2 ANQGSEA. The CDR3 nucleotides read TGCAGCGTTGGTGGGCTAGCGGGAATCAATGAGCAGTTCTTC. Translation gives CSVGGLAGINEQFF.

By share, this clonotype counts as medium-sized (0.01 to 0.1%). V and J are TRBV6-6 and TRBJ2-6, with TRBD2 matching 8 bases. CDR3 length: 19 amino acids. Germline V gene sequence: CDR1 MNHNY, CDR2 SVGAGI (reference sequence). V shed 0 bases and J 2 bases; nucleotides not matched to a gene: 9. CDR3 DNA: TGTGCCAGCAGTTACTCGACGGTAGCGGGGCTAGCTGGGGCCAACGTCCTGACTTTC. The encoded protein is CASSYSTVAGLAGANVLTF.

This clonotype was seen a handful of times. The V call is TRBV5-1, the J call TRBJ2-3; 7 nucleotides align to TRBD1. V shed 3 bases and J 2 bases; nucleotides not matched to a gene: 9. CDR1 and CDR2 (germline): SGHRS, YFSETQ. This CDR3 has 16 amino acids. CDR3 protein: CASSSGQQISTDTQYF. DNA of the CDR3: TGCGCCAGCAGCTCGGGACAGCAGATTTCCACAGATACGCAGTATTTT.

By frequency in the sample, this clonotype is medium-sized. V gene TRBV6-5 combines with J gene TRBJ2-7; no clear D. The germline V gene has CDR1 MNHEY and CDR2 SVGAGI. V was shortened by 5 bases and J by 3 bases, with 14 bases between the two germline ends. The CDR3 is 14 amino acids. CDR3 sequence: CASSERHFSYEQYF. Written as DNA, the CDR3 is TGTGCCAGCAGTGAGCGTCACTTCAGCTACGAGCAGTACTTC.

Comment on this clonotype: A much larger clone lies one base from this, so it may be a read error. V gene TRBV6-5 combines with J gene TRBJ2-3; 9 bases match TRBD2. This CDR3 region has 16 residues. Germline-derived CDR1 and CDR2 are MNHEY and SVGAGI. V trimming: 5 bases; J trimming: 4 bases; junction bases outside the gene matches: 10. The CDR3 DNA is TGTGCCAGCAGTACCCGGGGTAGCGGGAGACCAGATACGCAGTATTTT. This codes for CASSTRGSGRPDTQYF.

V gene TRBV6-5 combines with J gene TRBJ1-2; D unresolved. The CDR3 totals 13 residues. The V end was cut by 5 bases, the J end by 7 bases, with 14 bases between. Germline V gives CDR1 MNHEY, CDR2 SVGAGI. As DNA, the CDR3 is TGTGCCAGCAGTCCCTTTACTGTGAGTGGCTACACCTTC. Translated, it gives CASSPFTVSGYTF.

This clonotype is medium-sized by share. The rearrangement links TRBV5-4 to TRBJ2-7; D possibly matches TRBD1 or TRBD2 (5 bases each). The V gene's germline CDR1 is SGHNT and CDR2 YYREEE (reference sequence). The CDR3 is 15 amino acids. V lost 4 bases and J lost 2, with 16 bases in between. In DNA, the CDR3 is TGTGCCAGCAGCCTCCTCGGGACCAATCCCTACGAGCAGTACTTC. It is translated as CASSLLGTNPYEQYF.

In its sample, this clonotype is medium-sized. DNA of the CDR3: TGTGCCAGCAACCAATCCCCGGGACAGACTAATTCACCCCTCCACTTT. Amino acid sequence: CASNQSPGQTNSPLHF. The chain combines TRBV27 with TRBJ1-6, with 7 bases fitting TRBD1. The CDR3 has 16 residues. Germline V gene data show CDR1 as MNHEY and CDR2 as SMNVEV (reference sequence). V was pared by 7 bases and J by 6 bases, with 12 bases of the junction left unmatched.

In its sample, this clonotype was seen many times. The V gene is TRBV20-1, the J gene TRBJ2-3; TRBD1 might be the D (5 bases). The CDR3 is 15 amino acids. CDR1 DFQATT and CDR2 SNEGSKA come from the germline V gene (reference sequence). Trimming removed 0 bases from V and 3 bases from J, with 13 bases in between. The CDR3: CSARDQGDGTDTQYF. DNA for the CDR3: TGCAGTGCTAGAGATCAGGGCGACGGGACAGATACGCAGTATTTT.

This clonotype was seen only once. The CDR3 DNA reads TGTGCCAGTAGTATTACCCGACAGCCGAACACTGAAGCTTTCTTT. This translates into CASSITRQPNTEAFF. The chain links TRBV19 to TRBJ1-1, with D perhaps matching TRBD1 (5 bases). The V gene lost 3 bases and the J gene lost 1 base, with 12 bases spanning the gap. The length of the CDR3 is 15 residues. Per germline, CDR1 LNHDA and CDR2 SQIVND (reference sequence).

V is TRBV5-4 and J is TRBJ1-6; D is possibly TRBD1 (6 bases). Deletions cut 3 bases from V and 13 bases from J, with 11 bases between. The CDR3 has 12 amino acids. Germline V gene lookup returns CDR1 SGHNT and CDR2 YYREEE (reference sequence). CDR3 sequence (DNA): TGTGCCAGCAGCTCGTTCCAGGGGCCCCTCCACTTT. It encodes CASSSFQGPLHF.

By sample share, this clonotype is medium-sized. The V call is TRBV27, the J call TRBJ2-1; TRBD2 aligns across 11 bases. CDR3 size: 16 residues. The V and J ends lost 5 bases and 7 bases, in that order; junction bases with no gene match: 10. Germline CDR1 and CDR2: MNHEY and SMNVEV (reference sequence). Here the CDR3 reads CASSNPGLAALNEQFF. CDR3 nucleotides: TGTGCCAGCAGTAATCCGGGACTAGCGGCTTTGAATGAGCAGTTCTTC.

The chain is built from TRBV29-1 and TRBJ1-5; D is ambiguous. The germline V gene encodes CDR1 SQVTM and CDR2 ANQGSEA. V was cut by 6 bases and J by 7 bases, with 13 bases left in between. CDR3 length: 12 residues. CDR3 amino acids: CSVGLAGQPQHF. The CDR3 DNA reads as TGCAGCGTAGGACTAGCGGGCCAGCCCCAGCATTTT. The full variable domain, with the rest looked up from reference TRBV29-1 and TRBJ1-5, is SAVISQKPSRDICQRGTSLTIQCQVDSQVTMMFWYRQQPGQSLTLIATANQGSEATYESGFVIDKFPISRPNLTFSTLTVSNMSPEDSSIYLCSVGLAGQPQHFGDGTRLSIL.

The rearrangement links TRBV6-1 to TRBJ2-1, with 16 bases aligning to TRBD2. CDR1 is MNHNS, CDR2 SASEGT, per germline. The junction had 14 bases not matched to a gene; V was cut back by 8 bases and J by 1 base. There are 20 residues in the CDR3. CDR3 in DNA: TGTGCCAGCGTACCCGGGACTAGCGGGAGGGTGGGTAAGTCCTACAATGAGCAGTTCTTC. It is translated as CASVPGTSGRVGKSYNEQFF.

This clonotype is categorized as medium-sized (0.01 to 0.1%). J is TRBJ2-1 and V is TRBV11-1; 12 bases map to TRBD2. This CDR3 has 22 amino acids. Losses at the gene ends were 5 bases for V and 6 bases for J; bases not matched to a gene: 26. The V gene's germline CDR1 is SGHAT and CDR2 FQDESV (reference sequence). CDR3: CASSAGTGPTLAGGHRGNEQFF. The CDR3 DNA follows: TGTGCCAGCAGCGCCGGGACAGGGCCGACACTAGCGGGAGGTCACAGGGGCAATGAGCAGTTCTTC.

This clonotype was seen repeatedly, ten times or more. The gene calls are TRBV10-3 and TRBJ2-1, with TRBD2 matching over 7 bases. Germline lookup yields CDR1 ENHRY and CDR2 SYGVKD. This CDR3 region has 14 residues. The trim removed 8 bases at V and 7 bases at J, leaving 11 bases unmatched. The CDR3 here is CAIPRSGSGNEQFF. The CDR3 DNA reads as TGTGCCATCCCTCGTAGCGGGTCGGGGAATGAGCAGTTCTTC.

The J gene is TRBJ1-2, the V gene TRBV4-3; D possibly corresponds to TRBD1 (5 bases). V lost 1 base, J lost 7 bases, and 16 bases lay in between. CDR1 and CDR2 from the germline V gene are LGHNA and YSLEER. There are 15 residues in the CDR3. The CDR3 is CASSQGHSKGLGYTF. In DNA form, the CDR3 reads TGCGCCAGCAGCCAAGGGCATTCCAAGGGGCTTGGCTACACCTTC.

This clonotype was observed a few times. The V gene is TRBV7-9, the J gene TRBJ2-1, with 9 nucleotides matching TRBD2. Germline V gene lookup returns CDR1 SEHNR and CDR2 FQNEAQ (reference sequence). V lost 1 base to trimming and J lost 2 bases; unmatched junction nucleotides: 9. This CDR3 region has 18 residues. CDR3 sequence (DNA): TGTGCCAGCAGCTTAGTTTGGGCTAGCGGGGACACCTACAATGAGCAGTTCTTC. Encoded protein: CASSLVWASGDTYNEQFF.

This rearrangement joins TRBV18 to TRBJ1-1; D not certain. CDR3 length: 14 residues. Germline-derived CDR1 and CDR2 are KGHSH and LQKENI. V was trimmed by 4 bases and J by 4 bases, leaving 13 bases between them. CDR3 sequence: CASSLSGLTTEAFF. Here the CDR3 DNA reads TGTGCCAGCTCACTTAGCGGACTCACCACTGAAGCTTTCTTT.

This clonotype ranks as medium-sized. V usage is TRBV27 and J usage is TRBJ1-6, with D tentatively TRBD1 (5 bases). Germline assignment: CDR1 MNHEY and CDR2 SMNVEV (reference sequence). V gave up 4 bases and J gave up 6 bases, with 13 bases separating them. The CDR3 totals 15 residues. CDR3: CASSYGDSPNSPLHF. The CDR3 coding sequence is TGTGCCAGCAGTTACGGAGACAGCCCTAATTCACCCCTCCACTTT.

In regard to this clonotype: This may be a read error, as it is one base from a much larger clone. The chain employs TRBV12-3 or TRBV12-4 and TRBJ2-1; the match to TRBD2 covers 8 bases. With V trimmed by 2 bases and J by 4 bases, 10 bases remained unmatched. The CDR3 covers 17 residues. CDR3 protein: CASSLWLAGLTYNEQFF. For the CDR3, the DNA is TGTGCCAGCAGTTTATGGCTAGCGGGCTTAACATACAATGAGCAGTTCTTC.

This clonotype is labeled as medium-sized. CDR3 sequence (DNA): TGTGCCAGCAGTTACACTACAGCGAACACTGAAGCTTTCTTT. Its translation: CASSYTTANTEAFF. The V call is TRBV6-5, the J call TRBJ1-1; D gene ambiguous. The CDR3 totals 14 residues. Germline loops: CDR1 MNHEY, CDR2 SVGAGI. Trimming shortened V by 2 bases and J by 1 base, and 8 bases separated the two germline ends.

The rearrangement joins TRBV27 to TRBJ2-3; 10 bases are shared with TRBD1. Germline CDR1 reads MNHEY; CDR2 reads SMNVEV (reference sequence). The ends lost 9 bases at V and 6 bases at J; junction bases unmatched: 12. This CDR3 is 15 amino acids long. The CDR3 DNA sequence: TGTGCCAGTAGTACCCGACAGGGGGCGAAGGATACGCAGTATTTT. Its protein product is CASSTRQGAKDTQYF.